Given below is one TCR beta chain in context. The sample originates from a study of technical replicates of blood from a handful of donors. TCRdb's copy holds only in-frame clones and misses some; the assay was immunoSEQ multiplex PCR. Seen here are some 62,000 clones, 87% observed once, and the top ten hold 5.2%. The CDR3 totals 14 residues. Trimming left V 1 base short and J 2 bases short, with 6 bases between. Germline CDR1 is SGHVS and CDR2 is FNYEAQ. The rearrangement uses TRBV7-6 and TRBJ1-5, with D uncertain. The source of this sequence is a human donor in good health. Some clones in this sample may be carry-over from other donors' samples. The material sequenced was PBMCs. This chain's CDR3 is CASSLVPGNQPQHF. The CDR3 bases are TGTGCCAGCAGCTTAGTCCCGGGCAATCAGCCCCAGCATTTT.